This is a list of T cell receptor beta chains from one sample in a study of T cell changes during pregnancy in multiple sclerosis. Sequenced by immunoSEQ multiplex PCR; TCRdb stores in-frame clones only, minus some. This sample has approximately 90,000 clones, with 80% to 95% found just once. The sample was peripheral blood, taken after pregnancy. Receptors were obtained from a female donor with multiple sclerosis, enrolled in a pregnancy study. CDR3s include the opening cysteine and the closing phenylalanine or tryptophan. A D gene is named only where the DNA matches it firmly.

TRBJ1-1 TRBV5-4 TRBD1 CASSKGQGNTEAFF TGTGCCAGCAGCAAGGGACAGGGGAACACTGAAGCTTTCTTT
TRBJ1-5 TRBV5-8 TRBD1 CASRRTGGGDQPQHF TGTGCCAGCAGGAGGACAGGGGGCGGTGATCAGCCCCAGCATTTT
TRBJ2-1 TRBV6-6 . CASSHHGGQYNEQFF TGTGCCAGCAGTCACCACGGGGGACAGTACAATGAGCAGTTCTTC
TRBJ2-2 TRBV7-3 . CASSPRDSLTGELFF TGTGCCAGCAGCCCGAGGGACTCCCTGACCGGGGAGCTGTTTTTT
TRBJ2-5 TRBV19 . CASMGTPGETQYF TGTGCCAGTATGGGGACACCGGGGGAGACCCAGTACTTC
TRBJ2-5 TRBV11-3 TRBD2 CASSFSGRAQETQYF TGTGCCAGCAGCTTTTCCGGGAGGGCTCAAGAGACCCAGTACTTC
TRBJ2-3 TRBV15 TRBD2 CATSRGGGLTDTQYF TGTGCCACCAGCAGGGGCGGGGGGCTGACAGATACGCAGTATTTT
TRBJ2-5 TRBV19 . CASSISLLQEETQYF TGTGCCAGTAGTATCTCTCTCCTACAGGAGGAGACCCAGTACTTC
TRBJ2-5 TRBV5-6 TRBD1 CASSLQGAVETQYF TGTGCCAGCAGCTTACAGGGGGCGGTCGAGACCCAGTACTTC
TRBJ1-4 TRBV2 . CASSEQGLLAGEKLFF TGTGCCAGCAGCGAACAAGGACTTTTGGCGGGTGAAAAACTGTTTTTT
TRBJ1-5 TRBV19 TRBD1 CASSIGQGGSIRQPQHF TGTGCCAGTAGTATAGGACAGGGTGGGTCTATACGTCAGCCCCAGCATTTT